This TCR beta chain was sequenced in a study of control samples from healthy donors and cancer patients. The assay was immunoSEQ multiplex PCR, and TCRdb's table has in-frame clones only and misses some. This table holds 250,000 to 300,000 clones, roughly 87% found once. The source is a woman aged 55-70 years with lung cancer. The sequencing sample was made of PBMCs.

CDR3 amino acids: CASSNRGRSTEAFF. The CDR3 DNA sequence: TGTGCCAGTAGTAACAGGGGCCGGAGCACTGAAGCTTTCTTT. This chain links TRBV19 with TRBJ1-1, with TRBD1 identical over 7 bases. The CDR3 loop spans 14 amino acids. V gave up 4 bases and J gave up 4 bases; unmatched junction bases: 6. From germline, CDR1 is LNHDA and CDR2 SQIVND (reference sequence).